This T cell receptor (beta chain) was found in a study of shared clonotypes between healthy human individuals. Findings and caveats of the study: The study generally estimated greater richness for naive than memory subsets.

Clones were read by immunoSEQ multiplex PCR, and TCRdb kept only the in-frame ones, dropping some. The table lists approximately 980,000 clones, 76% of them singletons, with about 1.5% in the top ten. V lost 7 bases to trimming and J lost 3 bases, with 12 bases between them. In germline, CDR1 is ENHRY, CDR2 SYGVKD. The CDR3 sequence is 13 residues long. A word on this clone: Antigen unknown.

The chain uses TRBV10-3 and TRBJ2-5, with D unresolved. The sequence was obtained from a young man in good health. The sequenced material came from memory CD4+ T cells sorted from blood. Subset reported: CD45RA-negative fraction. CDR3 loop: CAITPGREETQYF. The CDR3 nucleotides are TGTGCCATCACCCCGGGTAGGGAAGAGACCCAGTACTTC.